This entry lists 28 T cell receptor beta chains sequenced from one sample in a study of blood T cell repertoires in COVID-19. Produced via immunoSEQ multiplex PCR; TCRdb's table is partial and in-frame only. The profile covers 400,000 to 500,000 clones, with approximately 91% appearing a single time and 1.4% to 1.5% taken by the ten largest. The sequencing input was PBMCs or T cells enriched from blood (not recorded which). The receptors originated from a woman between 18 and 29 years old who had been exposed to COVID-19.

V gene TRBV6-2 or TRBV6-3 combines with J gene TRBJ2-5; maybe TRBD1 (6 bases). CDR1 MNHEY and CDR2 SVGEGT come from the germline V gene. CDR3 length: 14 residues. V was cut by 5 bases and J by 4 bases, with 14 bases left in between. The CDR3 region has the DNA TGTGCCAGCAGTAACAGGGTAGGAGGAGAGACCCAGTACTTC. This gives the protein CASSNRVGGETQYF.

The rearrangement uses TRBV3-1 (or the pseudogene TRBV3-2) and TRBJ1-1; D not resolved. The CDR3 consists of 13 residues. Germline CDR1 reads LGHDT; CDR2 reads YNNKEL (reference sequence). V was cut by 0 bases and J by 1 base, with 3 bases left in between. In DNA form, the CDR3 reads TGTGCCAGCAGCCAAGACGGGAACACTGAAGCTTTCTTT. Protein product: CASSQDGNTEAFF.

The V gene is TRBV12-3 or TRBV12-4, the J gene TRBJ2-5, with unresolved D. The CDR3 extends over 12 amino acids. The V end lost 5 bases, the J end lost 6 bases, and 10 bases lay between the germline ends. The CDR3: CASSPQQKTQYF. CDR3 nucleotides: TGTGCCAGCAGTCCCCAACAGAAGACCCAGTACTTC.

The chain combines TRBV11-2 with TRBJ2-5; 13 bases are shared with TRBD2. Germline V gene sequence: CDR1 SGHAT, CDR2 FQNNGV. There are 19 residues in the CDR3. V was pared by 2 bases and J by 1 base, with 10 bases of the junction left unmatched. The CDR3 region has the DNA TGTGCCAGCAGCTTACGGGTACTAGCGGGAGGGGCCCTCCAAGAGACCCAGTACTTC. It translates to CASSLRVLAGGALQETQYF.

This chain links TRBV6-5 with TRBJ1-5; 12 bases are shared with TRBD1. Germline assignment: CDR1 MNHEY and CDR2 SVGAGI. The V and J ends lost 6 bases and 5 bases, in that order; junction bases with no gene match: 5. There are 15 residues in the CDR3. The CDR3 DNA follows: TGTGCCAGCAGCCTCCGGGACAGGGGGCATCAGCCCCAGCATTTT. Translation: CASSLRDRGHQPQHF.

The gene calls are TRBV11-1 and TRBJ2-5, with D uncertain. V was trimmed by 0 bases and J by 4 bases, leaving 12 bases between them. The CDR3 covers 15 residues. From germline, CDR1 is SGHAT and CDR2 FQDESV (reference sequence). For the CDR3, the DNA is TGTGCCAGCAGCTTAGCTAGTCCCGCATCAGAGACCCAGTACTTC. This gives the protein CASSLASPASETQYF.

The chain employs TRBV4-1 and TRBJ1-1; D may be TRBD1 (6 bases). V was shortened by 1 base and J by 4 bases, with 10 bases between the two germline ends. The CDR3 runs to 14 residues. CDR1 is MGHRA and CDR2 is YSYEKL in the germline V gene. The CDR3 loop reads CASSQVRGGTEAFF. For the CDR3, the DNA is TGCGCCAGCAGCCAAGTGAGGGGGGGCACTGAAGCTTTCTTT.

The CDR3 nucleotides are TGTGCCAGCAGTTACTCGGCAGGGGGCGGCGAGCAGTACTTC. Encoded protein: CASSYSAGGGEQYF. The V and J genes are TRBV6-5 and TRBJ2-7; TRBD1 agrees at 8 bases. Trimming at V came to 0 bases and at J to 6 bases, leaving 4 bases not matched to a gene. Germline V gene lookup returns CDR1 MNHEY and CDR2 SVGAGI. This CDR3 has 14 residues.

Only a few counts were recorded for this clone. The chain employs TRBV27 and TRBJ2-7, with D perhaps matching TRBD2 (5 bases). Germline V gives CDR1 MNHEY, CDR2 SMNVEV (reference sequence). Trimming removed 0 bases from V and 3 bases from J, with 9 bases in between. CDR3 size: 14 residues. The CDR3 loop reads CASSLSDSFYEQYF. The CDR3, as DNA: TGTGCCAGCAGTTTATCGGACTCCTTCTACGAGCAGTACTTC.

The rearrangement joins TRBV18 to TRBJ1-1, with 8 nucleotides matching TRBD1. Losses at the gene ends were 3 bases for V and 10 bases for J; bases not matched to a gene: 4. CDR3 length: 12 amino acids. From germline, CDR1 is KGHSH and CDR2 LQKENI. The CDR3 coding sequence is TGTGCCAGCTCACCCCAGGGGGCGGCAGCTTTCTTT. Amino acid sequence: CASSPQGAAAFF.

This sequence joins TRBV4-3 and TRBJ2-4; 11 bases are shared with TRBD2. The ends lost 0 bases at V and 3 bases at J; junction bases unmatched: 10. Germline V CDR1 and CDR2: LGHNA, YSLEER. This CDR3 comprises 19 residues. This chain's CDR3 is CASSQDPLAGGKSKNIQYF. In nucleotides, the CDR3 is TGCGCCAGCAGCCAAGACCCTCTAGCGGGAGGCAAAAGCAAAAACATTCAGTACTTC.

In DNA form, the CDR3 reads TGTGCCAGTAGTATAGCCGGGACAGGGGGCCCTGAAGCTTTCTTT. It encodes CASSIAGTGGPEAFF. The chain uses TRBV19 and TRBJ1-1, with 12 bases fitting TRBD1. With 1 base clipped from V and 6 bases from J, the junction kept 3 bases outside the gene matches. The germline V gene has CDR1 LNHDA and CDR2 SQIVND (reference sequence). The CDR3 sequence is 15 residues long.

This clone is a singleton in its sample. This sequence joins TRBV6-4 and TRBJ2-1; the D gene is possibly TRBD2 (5 bases). Germline V gives CDR1 MRHNA, CDR2 SNTAGT. The CDR3 length is 13 residues. V was cut by 5 bases and J by 6 bases, with 11 bases left in between. DNA for the CDR3: TGTGCCAGCAGTTTAACTAGTGCCAATGAGCAGTTCTTC. It specifies CASSLTSANEQFF.

V usage is TRBV27 and J usage is TRBJ1-5, with D unclear. Trimming cost V 11 bases and J 3 bases, with 11 bases left between them. Germline CDR1 MNHEY, CDR2 SMNVEV (reference sequence). This CDR3 contains 12 residues. CDR3 nucleotides: TGTGCCGGTACAGTCTACAATCAGCCCCAGCATTTT. Translated, it gives CAGTVYNQPQHF.

This clone came up a few times. This rearrangement joins TRBV18 to TRBJ2-2; 8 bases are shared with TRBD2. This CDR3 is 16 amino acids long. CDR1 and CDR2 (germline): KGHSH, LQKENI. V trimming: 3 bases; J trimming: 0 bases; junction bases outside the gene matches: 3. CDR3 nucleotide sequence: TGTGCCAGCTCACCCTTAGCGGGATCGAACACCGGGGAGCTGTTTTTT. It translates to CASSPLAGSNTGELFF.

This clone turned up a few times. DNA of the CDR3: TGTGCCAGCAGCCAAGGGGGGGGTCCAGATACGCAGTATTTT. This translates into CASSQGGGPDTQYF. This chain connects TRBV4-2 to TRBJ2-3, with 7 bases lining up with TRBD2. The CDR3 is made up of 14 amino acids. CDR1 is LGHNA and CDR2 is YNFKEQ in the germline V gene. The ends lost 1 base at V and 4 bases at J; junction bases unmatched: 2.

The genes are TRBV5-7 and TRBJ2-7, with 7 bases lining up with TRBD1. TRBV5-7 is marked as an open reading frame, function uncertain. The ends lost 4 bases at V and 5 bases at J; junction bases unmatched: 9. This CDR3 region has 14 residues. The CDR3: CASSEGTEVNEQYF. The CDR3 region has the DNA TGTGCCAGCAGCGAGGGGACAGAGGTCAACGAGCAGTACTTC.

The gene calls are TRBV7-9 and TRBJ1-3; D uncertain. CDR1 is SEHNR, CDR2 FQNEAQ, per germline (reference sequence). V gave up 3 bases and J gave up 2 bases, with 8 bases separating them. The CDR3 is made up of 14 amino acids. In DNA, the CDR3 is TGTGCCAGCAGCTTTCGGGGTGCTGGAAACACCATATATTTT. It yields the protein CASSFRGAGNTIYF. Filled out from reference TRBV7-9 and TRBJ1-3, the complete variable domain reads DTGVSQNPRHKITKRGQNVTFRCDPISEHNRLYWYRQTLGQGPEFLTYFQNEAQLEKSRLLSDRFSAERPKGSFSTLEIQRTEQGDSAMYLCASSFRGAGNTIYFGEGSWLTVV.

The rearrangement links TRBV24-1 to TRBJ2-5; 9 bases agree with TRBD1. Germline CDR1 and CDR2: KGHDR and SFDVKD. This CDR3 region has 16 residues. Trimming cost V 5 bases and J 0 bases; bases outside gene matches: 6. The CDR3 sequence: CATSAGTGNYQETQYF. The DNA for the CDR3 is TGTGCCACCAGTGCGGGGACAGGGAATTACCAAGAGACCCAGTACTTC.

V gene TRBV9 combines with J gene TRBJ1-2; 7 bases match TRBD1. The V and J ends lost 0 bases and 2 bases, in that order; junction bases with no gene match: 4. The CDR3 totals 15 residues. Per the germline V gene, CDR1 is SGDLS and CDR2 is YYNGEE. CDR3 nucleotides: TGTGCCAGCAGCGTAGAAGGGGGCGAGAACTATGGCTACACCTTC. It is translated as CASSVEGGENYGYTF.

This chain joins TRBV19 and TRBJ1-5, with 7 bases aligning to TRBD1. The trim removed 1 base at V and 4 bases at J, leaving 4 bases unmatched. The CDR3 loop spans 15 amino acids. CDR1 is LNHDA, CDR2 SQIVND, per germline (reference sequence). CDR3 nucleotide sequence: TGTGCCAGTAGTATAGGACAGGGTAGGAATCAGCCCCAGCATTTT. Translation: CASSIGQGRNQPQHF. Variable domain in full (rest from reference TRBV19 and TRBJ1-5): DGGITQSPKYLFRKEGQNVTLSCEQNLNHDAMYWYRQDPGQGLRLIYYSQIVNDFQKGDIAEGYSVSREKKESFPLTVTSAQKNPTAFYLCASSIGQGRNQPQHFGDGTRLSIL.

The chain combines TRBV7-2 with TRBJ2-7; D not resolved. Germline CDR1 and CDR2: SGHTA and FQGNSA. V dropped 5 bases and J dropped 9 bases, with 14 bases sitting between them. The CDR3 has 12 residues. The CDR3 region is CASSPIADGQYF. The CDR3 DNA follows: TGTGCCAGCAGCCCGATAGCAGATGGGCAGTACTTC. Full variable domain (missing parts from reference TRBV7-2 and TRBJ2-7): GAGVSQSPSNKVTEKGKDVELRCDPISGHTALYWYRQSLGQGLEFLIYFQGNSAPDKSGLPSDRFSAERTGGSVSTLTIQRTQQEDSAVYLCASSPIADGQYFGPGTRLTVT.

The CDR3 spells CASSLRSSVNTGELFF. The CDR3 DNA sequence: TGTGCCAGCAGTTTAAGGTCTAGCGTGAACACCGGGGAGCTGTTTTTT. This chain links TRBV28 with TRBJ2-2; maybe TRBD2 (6 bases). CDR1 is MDHEN and CDR2 is SYDVKM in the germline V gene. V dropped 2 bases and J dropped 1 base, with 11 bases sitting between them. There are 16 residues in the CDR3. Filled out from reference TRBV28 and TRBJ2-2, the complete variable domain reads DVKVTQSSRYLVKRTGEKVFLECVQDMDHENMFWYRQDPGLGLRLIYFSYDVKMKEKGDIPEGYSVSREKKERFSLILESASTNQTSMYLCASSLRSSVNTGELFFGEGSRLTVL.

The V gene is TRBV6-4, the J gene TRBJ2-2; no clear D. Trimming left V 6 bases short and J 6 bases short, with 8 bases between. CDR3 length equals 12 residues. Germline loops: CDR1 MRHNA, CDR2 SNTAGT. Here the CDR3 reads CASSNRAGELFF. The CDR3 nucleotides are TGTGCCAGCAGCAACAGAGCCGGGGAGCTGTTTTTT.

The chain is built from TRBV10-2 and TRBJ2-5, with TRBD2 identical over 10 bases. Germline CDR1 and CDR2: WSHSY and SAAADI. This CDR3 is 17 amino acids long. The V gene end was trimmed by 2 bases and the J gene end by 0 bases; junction bases not matched to a gene: 6. In DNA, the CDR3 is TGCGCCAGCAGTGAGCTAGGACTAGCGGCCTACCAAGAGACCCAGTACTTC. Protein product: CASSELGLAAYQETQYF.

A word on this clone: A read error may produce the germline difference seen at one junction end. The genes are TRBV5-5 and TRBJ1-2; 8 nucleotides line up with TRBD1. The CDR3 loop spans 14 amino acids. Germline V gene sequence: CDR1 SGHKS, CDR2 YYEKEE (reference sequence). As DNA, the CDR3 is TGTGCCAGCAGCTCGGACAGGGCTAAATATGGCTACACCTTC. Its protein product is CASSSDRAKYGYTF.

The chain uses TRBV25-1 and TRBJ1-4, with 7 bases fitting TRBD1. CDR3 length equals 16 residues. CDR1 and CDR2 from the germline V gene are MGHDK and SYGVNS. V lost 3 bases to trimming and J lost 4 bases; unmatched junction nucleotides: 8. As DNA, the CDR3 is TGTGCCAGCAGTGATCTGGGGACAGAACTTAATGAAAAACTGTTTTTT. This translates into CASSDLGTELNEKLFF.

The CDR3 bases are TGTGCCAGCAGCCCCCGACTAGCGGGGGCCTACGAGCAGTACTTC. This codes for CASSPRLAGAYEQYF. This chain uses TRBV7-9 with TRBJ2-7; 12 bases line up with TRBD2. Germline loops: CDR1 SEHNR, CDR2 FQNEAQ (reference sequence). The CDR3 is made up of 15 amino acids. Unmatched junction bases numbered 4, after V lost 5 bases and J lost 2 bases.